A single sample gave rise to the 14 T cell receptor beta chains below, sequenced in a study of T cell repertoires in cytomegalovirus infection (dated by TCRdb to 2018 to 2020). Sequenced on an Illumina HiSeq 1500. The public sequencing data were trimmed at Q25 with fastp and processed into clonotypes with MiXCR by TCRdb, which kept only in-frame beta chains. Each entry is one CDR3 protein sequence, shown with its most common DNA and genes. This sample is represented by hundreds of thousands of distinct CDR3 sequences; around 32% of them were singletons. In total, the top ten clones hold around an eighth of the sample. Their recognized antigens are unknown. Explained via the paper, the treatment or condition label denotes: in vitro stimulation with specific CMV peptide epitopes to enrich CMV-specific T cells. This specimen was cultured CD8+ T cells from PBMCs, taken from culture after CMV antigen stimulation. The origin of the receptors is a human donor in good health (CMV status not recorded). Some clones in this sample may be carry-over from other donors' samples.

V and J are TRBV9 and TRBJ1-5; possibly TRBD1 for D (5 bases). Germline CDR1 and CDR2: SGDLS and YYNGEE. The CDR3 runs to 15 residues. V dropped 4 bases and J dropped 6 bases, with 17 bases sitting between them. CDR3 region: CASSPTGASGQPQHF. CDR3 nucleotide sequence: TGTGCCAGCAGCCCGACCGGGGCGTCAGGTCAGCCCCAGCATTTT.

This clonotype was found a few times. The V and J genes are TRBV3-1 and TRBJ1-4; D call uncertain. CDR3 length: 15 amino acids. CDR1 and CDR2 from the germline V gene are LGHDT and YNNKEL (reference sequence). Trimming took 0 bases from V and 7 from J, leaving 12 bases between them. CDR3 amino acids: CASSQDGNIGEKLFF. CDR3 nucleotide sequence: TGTGCCAGCAGCCAAGATGGGAATATAGGTGAAAAACTGTTTTTT.

The chain has TRBV2 and TRBJ1-1; no definite D call. The CDR3 is 12 amino acids. The V and J ends lost 6 bases and 6 bases respectively, with 11 bases between them. Germline-derived CDR1 and CDR2 are SNHLY and FYNNEI. The CDR3 is CASRNKYSEAFF. DNA for the CDR3: TGTGCCAGCAGAAACAAGTACTCTGAAGCTTTCTTT.

The V call is TRBV5-1, the J call TRBJ2-1; D might be TRBD1 (5 bases). This CDR3 contains 16 residues. The germline gives CDR1 SGHRS, CDR2 YFSETQ. Trimming removed 1 base from V and 4 bases from J, with 15 bases in between. CDR3 loop: CASSLRTGNRYNEQFF. The CDR3 DNA reads TGCGCCAGCAGCTTGCGAACAGGCAACCGATACAATGAGCAGTTCTTC. The variable domain in full, with the rest retrieved from reference TRBV5-1 and TRBJ2-1, is KAGVTQTPRYLIKTRGQQVTLSCSPISGHRSVSWYQQTPGQGLQFLFEYFSETQRNKGNFPGRFSGRQFSNSRSEMNVSTLELGDSALYLCASSLRTGNRYNEQFFGPGTRLTVL.

This clonotype occurred once. This rearrangement joins TRBV12-3 or TRBV12-4 to TRBJ1-2, with D unresolved. V dropped 3 bases and J dropped 8 bases, with 22 bases sitting between them. This CDR3 is 16 amino acids long. Written as DNA, the CDR3 is TGTGCCAGCAGTTTTTTCGTCACCACCCCTTCATCGGGCTACACCTTC. It encodes CASSFFVTTPSSGYTF.

The gene calls are TRBV27 and TRBJ2-7; D perhaps matches TRBD1 (6 bases). Trimming pared 0 bases from V and 4 bases from J, leaving 7 bases between. Germline V gives CDR1 MNHEY, CDR2 SMNVEV (reference sequence). CDR3 size: 13 residues. CDR3 bases: TGTGCCAGCAGTTTATCGACAGGTTACGAGCAGTACGTC. Amino acids: CASSLSTGYEQYV.

CDR3 bases: TGTGCCAGCAGCTCTAGGGGTAGCGGGGTCCAAGAGACCCAGTACTTC. Translating gives CASSSRGSGVQETQYF. The rearrangement uses TRBV13 and TRBJ2-5, with 8 positions matching TRBD2. V shed 4 bases and J 1 base; nucleotides not matched to a gene: 8. Germline assignment: CDR1 PRHDT and CDR2 FYEKMQ (reference sequence). The CDR3 is 16 residues long.

The chain recombines TRBV7-9 with TRBJ2-3, with TRBD1 matching 8 bases. Germline V CDR1 and CDR2: SEHNR, FQNEAQ (reference sequence). The CDR3 runs 17 residues. V dropped 3 bases and J dropped 5; count of bases not matched to a gene: 13. The CDR3 loop reads CASSFPGTGPFEDTQYF. In DNA, the CDR3 is TGTGCCAGCAGCTTCCCCGGGACAGGTCCATTTGAAGATACGCAGTATTTT.

The chain joins TRBV19 to TRBJ2-1; D call uncertain. Trimming removed 5 bases at V and 0 bases at J, with 8 bases between. The germline V gene has CDR1 LNHDA and CDR2 SQIVND (reference sequence). There are 14 residues in the CDR3. The chain's CDR3 is CASSPAVSYNEQFF. DNA of the CDR3: TGTGCCAGTAGTCCCGCAGTCTCCTACAATGAGCAGTTCTTC.

Remarks on this clonotype: The junction departs from germline at one end; a sequencing error may be responsible. This rearrangement joins TRBV12-3 or TRBV12-4 to TRBJ2-2; D is possibly TRBD1 (5 bases). This CDR3 has 16 amino acids. The DNA for the CDR3 is TGTGCCAACAGTTCAGCAGGGAAAGTAATAGGCGGGGAGCTGTTTTTT. Translating it yields CANSSAGKVIGGELFF.

Regarding this clonotype: A clone one base away is much larger, so this may be a read error. V and J are TRBV7-9 and TRBJ1-2, with no clear D. This CDR3 region has 13 residues. V was cut by 4 bases and J by 6 bases, with 12 bases left in between. Germline lookup yields CDR1 SEHNR and CDR2 FQNEAQ (reference sequence). DNA for the CDR3: TGTGCCAGCAGCTCCCGGACCGCGGATGGCTACACCTTC. Its translation: CASSSRTADGYTF.

The chain joins TRBV6-5 to TRBJ2-1, with D possibly TRBD1 on 6 matching bases. V was shortened by 1 base and J by 7 bases, with 11 bases between the two germline ends. The V gene's germline CDR1 is MNHEY and CDR2 SVGAGI. CDR3 length equals 14 residues. In DNA form, the CDR3 reads TGTGCCAGCAGTTACTACAGGGAATTGAATGAGCAGTTCTTC. This codes for CASSYYRELNEQFF.

This clonotype has only a few counts. V and J are TRBV28 and TRBJ2-1, with 7 bases aligning to TRBD2. From germline, CDR1 is MDHEN and CDR2 SYDVKM. Unmatched junction bases numbered 11, after V lost 5 bases and J lost 7 bases. The CDR3 is 15 residues long. The CDR3 sequence: CASSGGDPTWNEQFF. DNA of the CDR3: TGTGCCAGCAGTGGGGGGGACCCCACGTGGAATGAGCAGTTCTTC.

The chain couples TRBV6-1 to TRBJ2-7; 7 positions match TRBD1. This CDR3 comprises 15 residues. The germline V gene has CDR1 MNHNS and CDR2 SASEGT. Trimming took 1 base from V and 0 from J; bases not matched to a gene: 3. CDR3 residues: CASSEGPGGSYEQYF. DNA of the CDR3: TGTGCCAGCAGTGAAGGCCCAGGGGGCTCCTACGAGCAGTACTTC.